This paragraph reports one T cell receptor beta chain. Its matching antigen is unknown. The data stem from a study of cytomegalovirus exposure and HLA in healthy donors. Broader study findings: Cytomegalovirus status was reportedly diagnosed by the classifier with high sensitivity and specificity. Later, an analysis found that TCR clusters from the first cohort tended to co-occur in the roughly 120 validation repertoires.

Profiling relied on immunoSEQ multiplex PCR, and the TCRdb table lists in-frame clones only, not all of them. The sample carries 65,000 to 75,000 clones, roughly 92% recorded once. Germline assignment: CDR1 SGHKS and CDR2 YYEKEE (reference sequence). V lost 4 bases to trimming and J lost 9 bases, with 27 bases between them. This CDR3 has 17 residues. The donors were part of the validation cohort of 120 subjects. That cohort was separate from the first cohort, which comprised about 730 subjects. This receptor was taken from a man between 18 and 35 years old in good health and CMV-seropositive. The chain joins TRBV5-5 to TRBJ2-3; tentatively, D is TRBD1 (6 bases). The sequenced sample was PBMCs. The CDR3 DNA follows: TGTGCCAGCAGCCGACCCGGGACCTTTTCACGAACAGGGACGCAGTATTTT. It codes for CASSRPGTFSRTGTQYF.